These 8 T cell receptor beta chains were all obtained from the same sample, sequenced in a study of sequential checkpoint blockade in melanoma. Generated by immunoSEQ multiplex PCR, the TCRdb table keeps only in-frame clones and is missing some. The sample has some 9,600 clones, roughly 80% seen once. Treatment given: randomized to nivolumab then ipilimumab (arm A) or the reverse (arm B). The sample consisted of CD8+ T cells sorted from blood (inferred from file names), taken from a patient given nivolumab and ipilimumab in sequence. All receptors come from a human donor with melanoma.

The chain recombines TRBV2 with TRBJ2-3; 10 positions match TRBD2. Trimming removed 11 bases from V and 0 bases from J; junction bases left unmatched: 11. Per the germline V gene, CDR1 is SNHLY and CDR2 is FYNNEI. The CDR3 extends over 16 amino acids. The CDR3 DNA is TGTGCCGGCGGGACTAGCGTTTCTACAAGCACAGATACGCAGTATTTT. Protein: CAGGTSVSTSTDTQYF.

This chain uses TRBV6-6 with TRBJ2-7; 9 bases are shared with TRBD1. Losses at the gene ends were 5 bases for V and 12 bases for J; bases not matched to a gene: 8. CDR3 length: 12 amino acids. Germline V CDR1 and CDR2: MNHNY, SVGAGI (reference sequence). The CDR3 loop is CASSGTGPGWYF. The CDR3 nucleotides are TGTGCCAGCAGTGGGACAGGGCCCGGGTGGTACTTC.

The chain carries TRBV27 and TRBJ2-1; no clear D. The length of the CDR3 is 13 residues. The germline V and J ends were trimmed by 3 bases and 4 bases, with 7 bases remaining between them. Germline V lookup: CDR1 MNHEY, CDR2 SMNVEV (reference sequence). The CDR3 protein is CASSFLQYNEQFF. The CDR3 DNA follows: TGTGCCAGCAGTTTTCTACAGTACAATGAGCAGTTCTTC.

There are a few counts of this clone. The genes are TRBV18 and TRBJ2-7, with 9 bases identical to TRBD2. Germline CDR1 KGHSH, CDR2 LQKENI. The junction had 6 bases not matched to a gene; V was cut back by 6 bases and J by 3 bases. The CDR3 has 14 residues. The CDR3 loop reads CASSYSGSSYEQYF. The CDR3 bases are TGTGCCAGCTCGTATAGCGGGAGTAGCTACGAGCAGTACTTC.

This clone showed up just a few times. The chain uses TRBV27 and TRBJ1-5; D possibly corresponds to TRBD1 (6 bases). Germline assignment: CDR1 MNHEY and CDR2 SMNVEV (reference sequence). V shed 10 bases and J shed 3 bases, with 16 bases lying between them. The CDR3 contains 14 residues. The CDR3 region has the DNA TGTGCCACCCAGGCAGGGGCCGACAATCAGCCCCAGCATTTT. This gives the protein CATQAGADNQPQHF.

The V call is TRBV4-3, the J call TRBJ2-7; the match to TRBD2 covers 10 bases. CDR1 is LGHNA, CDR2 YSLEER, per germline. The CDR3 is made up of 15 amino acids. J lost 3 bases, V lost 1 base, and 3 bases had no gene match. The CDR3 is CASSQGTSGVYEQYF. CDR3 coding DNA: TGCGCCAGCAGCCAAGGGACTAGCGGAGTCTACGAGCAGTACTTC.

As regards this clone: Other DNA sequences in this sample translate to the same CDR3. The CDR3 is CASSFAGGYEQYF. The CDR3 DNA reads TGCGCCAGCAGCTTCGCAGGGGGCTACGAGCAGTACTTC. J is TRBJ2-5 and V is TRBV5-1, with 7 bases lining up with TRBD1. The J call could be wrong; TRBJ2-7 is a better fit for the DNA end. Germline loops: CDR1 SGHRS, CDR2 YFSETQ. There are 13 residues in the CDR3.

This chain uses TRBV5-6 with TRBJ2-7, with TRBD1 matching over 7 bases. Unmatched junction bases numbered 4, after V lost 3 bases and J lost 7 bases. Per the germline V gene, CDR1 is SGHDT and CDR2 is YYEEEE. CDR3 length: 12 amino acids. In DNA, the CDR3 is TGTGCCAGCAGCTCGACAGGGTGGGAGCAGTACTTC. Protein sequence: CASSSTGWEQYF. Based on the CDR3 plus reference TRBV5-6 and TRBJ2-7, the full variable domain is DAGVTQSPTHLIKTRGQQVTLRCSPKSGHDTVSWYQQALGQGPQFIFQYYEEEERQRGNFPDRFSGHQFPNYSSELNVNALLLGDSALYLCASSSTGWEQYFGPGTRLTVT.